Listed here is a single T cell receptor (beta chain). Both 60 Vbeta primers and 13 Jbeta primers went into the PCR. Produced via immunoSEQ multiplex PCR; TCRdb's table is partial and in-frame only. The table has under 200,000 clones, roughly 79% seen once. The entry originates in a study of cytomegalovirus exposure and HLA in healthy donors. This CDR3 has 19 amino acids. This chain links TRBV21-1 with TRBJ2-1; the table's D call, TRBD2, was not checked against the DNA. TRBV21-1 is labeled a pseudogene. This clonotype was sampled from a man aged 25-45 years in good health and CMV-seronegative. Sequenced: PBMCs. In DNA form, the CDR3 reads TGTGCCAGCAGCAAAGGGACTAGCGAGACCTTTCGCTCCTACAATGAGCAGTTCTTC. Translating gives CASSKGTSETFRSYNEQFF.